This entry features one T cell receptor beta chain sequence. In the original workflow: Quantification of nucleated cells was approximated via reference gene primer amplification. Sequenced by immunoSEQ multiplex PCR; TCRdb stores in-frame clones only, minus some. V and J calls and clone size are as listed in that table; D and trimming were resolved from the DNA. This table has about 350,000 clones, more than 75% appearing once. Recovered participants had two consecutive negative NP/OP PCR tests, healthcare professional clearance, or symptom resolution. This record comes from a study of blood T cell repertoires in COVID-19. From germline, CDR1 is SGHDT and CDR2 YYEEEE. Trimming removed 4 bases from V and 1 base from J; junction bases left unmatched: 16. This CDR3 is 19 amino acids long.

The TCR originated in a woman in her 30s who had recovered from COVID-19. V usage is TRBV5-6 and J usage is TRBJ2-2, with 7 bases that match TRBD1. What was sequenced was PBMCs or T cells enriched from blood (not recorded which). CDR3 sequence reads: CASSPGFRSGTVNTGELFF. The DNA for the CDR3 is TGTGCCAGCAGCCCAGGCTTCCGTTCGGGGACAGTGAACACCGGGGAGCTGTTTTTT.